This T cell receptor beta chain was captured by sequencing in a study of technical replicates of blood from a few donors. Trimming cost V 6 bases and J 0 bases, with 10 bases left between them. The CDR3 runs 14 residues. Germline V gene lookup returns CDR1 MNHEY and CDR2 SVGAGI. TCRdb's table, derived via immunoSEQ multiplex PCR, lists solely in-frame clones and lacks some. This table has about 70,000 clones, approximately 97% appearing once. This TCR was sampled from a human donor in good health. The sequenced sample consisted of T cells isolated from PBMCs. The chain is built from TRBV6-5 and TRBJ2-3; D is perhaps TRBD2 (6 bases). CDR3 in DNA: TGTGCCAGCAGAAGGAGGGTTAGCACAGATACGCAGTATTTT. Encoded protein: CASRRRVSTDTQYF.